These 31 T cell receptor beta chains originate from one sample sequenced in a study of blood T cell repertoires in COVID-19. Only in-frame clones appear in the TCRdb table, and some are missing; sequencing was by immunoSEQ multiplex PCR. Of 250,000 to 350,000 clones detected, roughly 90% appear once; the ten largest clones hold about 1.5%. Sequenced input: PBMCs or T cells enriched from blood (not recorded which). These receptor sequences come from a woman between 18 and 29 years old with acute COVID-19.

V gene TRBV18 combines with J gene TRBJ2-3; TRBD2 matches at 7 bases. Per the germline V gene, CDR1 is KGHSH and CDR2 is LQKENI. The CDR3 totals 15 residues. V gave up 4 bases and J gave up 6 bases; unmatched junction bases: 10. The CDR3: CASSLVTSESDTQYF. CDR3 sequence (DNA): TGTGCCAGCTCACTTGTCACTAGCGAGAGTGATACGCAGTATTTT.

This chain connects TRBV5-8 to TRBJ2-1; D is perhaps TRBD1 (6 bases). V lost 4 bases to trimming and J lost 4 bases, with 9 bases between them. This CDR3 region has 13 residues. Germline loops: CDR1 SGHTS, CDR2 YDEGEE. The CDR3 loop reads CASSPDRYNEQFF. DNA for the CDR3: TGTGCCAGCAGCCCCGACAGGTACAATGAGCAGTTCTTC.

The chain has TRBV4-1 and TRBJ2-1, with D possibly being TRBD2 (5 bases). This CDR3 region has 16 residues. CDR1 and CDR2 (germline): MGHRA, YSYEKL. With 2 bases removed from V and 4 bases from J, the gap between germline ends came to 15 bases. In nucleotides, the CDR3 is TGCGCCAGCAGCCAATTGTCTAGCCCTCCTTACAATGAGCAGTTCTTC. As protein: CASSQLSSPPYNEQFF.

CDR3: CASSLAGRSGAFF. DNA for the CDR3: TGCGCCAGCAGCTTGGCAGGCCGAAGTGGAGCTTTCTTT. The rearrangement uses TRBV5-1 and TRBJ1-1; the D is unclear. Per the germline V gene, CDR1 is SGHRS and CDR2 is YFSETQ. The CDR3 has 13 amino acids. The germline V and J ends were trimmed by 0 bases and 10 bases, with 13 bases remaining between them.

This chain joins TRBV5-4 and TRBJ2-7, with D tentatively TRBD1 (6 bases). This CDR3 is built from 14 residues. V was trimmed by 4 bases and J by 0 bases, leaving 11 bases between them. The germline V gene encodes CDR1 SGHNT and CDR2 YYREEE (reference sequence). CDR3 sequence: CASSRQDSSYEQYF. In DNA form, the CDR3 reads TGTGCCAGCAGCCGCCAGGACAGCTCCTACGAGCAGTACTTC.

This clone occurred a few times. V is TRBV2 and J is TRBJ2-5; TRBD1 is a possible D gene (6 bases). The CDR3 is 14 amino acids. Trimming cost V 8 bases and J 0 bases, with 13 bases left between them. Germline V lookup: CDR1 SNHLY, CDR2 FYNNEI. The CDR3 sequence is CASHRATNQETQYF. DNA for the CDR3: TGTGCCAGCCACAGGGCTACAAACCAAGAGACCCAGTACTTC.

V usage is TRBV2 and J usage is TRBJ2-1, with 8 positions matching TRBD2. The length of the CDR3 is 15 residues. Germline V gene data show CDR1 as SNHLY and CDR2 as FYNNEI. V trimming: 4 bases; J trimming: 4 bases; junction bases outside the gene matches: 6. The CDR3 reads CASSATSGPYNEQFF. For the CDR3, the DNA is TGTGCCAGCAGTGCAACTAGCGGACCATACAATGAGCAGTTCTTC.

The rearrangement uses TRBV7-2 and TRBJ2-1; D perhaps matches TRBD1 (5 bases). V lost 5 bases and J 2 bases, leaving 13 bases between the germline ends. The CDR3 runs to 15 residues. Germline-derived CDR1 and CDR2 are SGHTA and FQGNSA. This chain's CDR3 is CASSLTRVTYNEQFF. CDR3 bases: TGTGCCAGCAGCCTGACCAGGGTTACCTACAATGAGCAGTTCTTC.

This clone has only one observation. The gene calls are TRBV6-5 and TRBJ2-3, with 7 bases that match TRBD1. J gave up 9 bases and V 5 bases, and 2 bases lay outside the gene matches. Germline V CDR1 and CDR2: MNHEY, SVGAGI. The CDR3 spans 11 residues. The chain's CDR3 is CASSPGQTQYF. The CDR3 region has the DNA TGTGCCAGCAGTCCGGGACAGACGCAGTATTTT.

The chain uses TRBV3-1 (or the pseudogene TRBV3-2) and TRBJ2-7, with D hard to call. Germline V lookup: CDR1 LGHDT, CDR2 YNNKEL (reference sequence). This CDR3 has 14 amino acids. The ends were cut back, 0 bases at V and 2 bases at J, with 8 bases in the middle. CDR3 sequence reads: CASSQDTRTYEQYF. DNA of the CDR3: TGTGCCAGCAGCCAAGATACGAGAACCTACGAGCAGTACTTC.

This rearrangement joins TRBV2 to TRBJ1-1; D remains ambiguous. This CDR3 contains 15 residues. The V end was cut by 3 bases, the J end by 4 bases, with 15 bases between. Looked up from germline, CDR1 is SNHLY and CDR2 is FYNNEI. The CDR3, as DNA: TGTGCCAGCAGTGACTATGGGGAGTTGGGCACTGAAGCTTTCTTT. This translates into CASSDYGELGTEAFF.

This chain uses TRBV15 with TRBJ2-3, with TRBD2 identical over 12 bases. CDR1 is LNHNV and CDR2 is YYDKDF in the germline V gene (reference sequence). J was trimmed by 8 bases and V by 1 base; bases with no gene match: 10. The CDR3 is 17 residues long. CDR3 sequence reads: CATSRVRSGLAGTTQYF. The CDR3, as DNA: TGTGCCACCAGCAGAGTTCGCTCGGGACTAGCGGGTACTACGCAGTATTTT.

This chain joins TRBV29-1 and TRBJ1-3; D not resolved. With 7 bases removed from V and 4 bases from J, the gap between germline ends came to 11 bases. Germline V gives CDR1 SQVTM, CDR2 ANQGSEA. The CDR3 sequence is 12 residues long. The CDR3 sequence is CSGRTGGNTIYF. The CDR3 DNA sequence: TGCAGCGGGCGGACTGGAGGAAACACCATATATTTT.

This rearrangement joins TRBV15 to TRBJ2-7; 9 positions match TRBD1. The V segment lost 3 bases and the J segment 2 bases; nucleotides outside the gene matches: 8. This CDR3 contains 16 residues. Germline lookup yields CDR1 LNHNV and CDR2 YYDKDF (reference sequence). The CDR3 region is CATSSGTGTKPYEQYF. CDR3 DNA: TGTGCCACCAGCAGCGGGACAGGGACAAAACCCTACGAGCAGTACTTC.

This chain connects TRBV7-2 to TRBJ1-5, with D possibly TRBD1 on 5 matching bases. CDR3 length: 13 amino acids. Trimming pared 3 bases from V and 5 bases from J, leaving 8 bases between. Germline V gene sequence: CDR1 SGHTA, CDR2 FQGNSA. The CDR3 coding sequence is TGTGCCAGCAGCTTGCGGGGGGATCAGCCCCAGCATTTT. It is translated as CASSLRGDQPQHF. Complete variable domain (other parts from reference TRBV7-2 and TRBJ1-5): GAGVSQSPSNKVTEKGKDVELRCDPISGHTALYWYRQSLGQGLEFLIYFQGNSAPDKSGLPSDRFSAERTGGSVSTLTIQRTQQEDSAVYLCASSLRGDQPQHFGDGTRLSIL.

In this sample, this clone turned up a few times. The chain couples TRBV27 to TRBJ2-7; perhaps TRBD2 as D (5 bases). Trimming removed 3 bases at V and 6 bases at J, with 15 bases between. CDR1 and CDR2 (germline): MNHEY, SMNVEV (reference sequence). The CDR3 length is 14 residues. The CDR3 spells CASSFLAARLEQYF. The CDR3 nucleotides read TGTGCCAGCAGTTTTCTAGCCGCCCGCCTCGAGCAGTACTTC.

The rearrangement joins TRBV30 to TRBJ1-2; maybe TRBD1 (5 bases). Germline CDR1 GTSNPN, CDR2 SVGIG (reference sequence). Trimming took off 0 bases at V and 5 bases at J, with 10 bases between the two ends. The CDR3 runs to 13 residues. The CDR3 nucleotides are TGTGCCTGGAGTGTAGGCAGGGTTTATGGCTACACCTTC. It translates to CAWSVGRVYGYTF.

The rearrangement uses TRBV7-3 and TRBJ1-6; TRBD1 matches 7 bases. The V gene end was trimmed by 3 bases and the J gene end by 6 bases; junction bases not matched to a gene: 2. The length of the CDR3 is 14 residues. Germline V lookup: CDR1 SGHTA, CDR2 FQGTGA. The CDR3 loop reads CASSFGTANSPLHF. In DNA form, the CDR3 reads TGTGCCAGCAGCTTTGGGACAGCTAATTCACCCCTCCACTTT.

V gene TRBV30 combines with J gene TRBJ1-1; 7 bases line up with TRBD1. This CDR3 region has 11 residues. The germline V gene encodes CDR1 GTSNPN and CDR2 SVGIG (reference sequence). V shed 2 bases, J shed 10 bases, and the junction held 4 bases outside the gene matches. The DNA of the CDR3 is TGTGCCTGGAGTCCAGGGGGTAGAGCTTTCTTT. Translation gives CAWSPGGRAFF. Full variable domain (remainder filled in from reference TRBV30 and TRBJ1-1): SQTIHQWPATLVQPVGSPLSLECTVEGTSNPNLYWYRQAAGRGLQLLFYSVGIGQISSEVPQNLSASRPQDRQFILSSKKLLLSDSGFYLCAWSPGGRAFFGQGTRLTVV.

The rearrangement links TRBV28 to TRBJ2-7; TRBD2 matches 12 bases. Trimming at V came to 6 bases and at J to 2 bases, leaving 5 bases not matched to a gene. Germline CDR1 MDHEN, CDR2 SYDVKM. The CDR3 totals 15 residues. The CDR3 loop reads CASSSGLAGPYEQYF. The CDR3 region has the DNA TGTGCCAGCAGCTCTGGACTAGCGGGACCCTACGAGCAGTACTTC. Using reference TRBV28 and TRBJ2-7 for the parts outside the CDR3, the full variable domain is DVKVTQSSRYLVKRTGEKVFLECVQDMDHENMFWYRQDPGLGLRLIYFSYDVKMKEKGDIPEGYSVSREKKERFSLILESASTNQTSMYLCASSSGLAGPYEQYFGPGTRLTVT.

The chain is built from TRBV7-2 and TRBJ1-2; D might be TRBD1 (6 bases). Trimming shortened V by 6 bases and J by 3 bases, and 20 bases separated the two germline ends. CDR3 length equals 16 residues. Germline V gene lookup returns CDR1 SGHTA and CDR2 FQGNSA. The CDR3 DNA is TGTGCCAGCAGTCCACTTTGGACAGCACAGGACTATGGCTACACCTTC. This encodes CASSPLWTAQDYGYTF.

The chain's CDR3 is CAWIPRERNNEQFF. The CDR3 DNA reads as TGTGCCTGGATCCCCCGCGAACGAAACAATGAGCAGTTCTTC. The chain combines TRBV30 with TRBJ2-1; D gene ambiguous. V was shortened by 4 bases and J by 5 bases, with 15 bases between the two germline ends. Germline assignment: CDR1 GTSNPN and CDR2 SVGIG (reference sequence). The CDR3 has 14 residues.

In this sample, this clone turned up once. The J gene is TRBJ2-1, the V gene TRBV2, with 7 nucleotides matching TRBD2. Germline V CDR1 and CDR2: SNHLY, FYNNEI. This CDR3 has 15 residues. Trimming cost V 7 bases and J 2 bases; bases outside gene matches: 8. DNA of the CDR3: TGTGCCAGCAACGAACCGGGAGGAGCCTACAATGAGCAGTTCTTC. This sequence encodes CASNEPGGAYNEQFF.

The rearrangement links TRBV3-1 (or the pseudogene TRBV3-2) to TRBJ1-1, with unresolved D. The CDR3 runs to 12 residues. The germline gives CDR1 LGHDT, CDR2 YNNKEL (reference sequence). Trimming removed 0 bases from V and 10 bases from J, with 9 bases in between. The CDR3 nucleotides are TGTGCCAGCAGCCAAGATCCCAGGCGAGCTTTCTTT. Translation: CASSQDPRRAFF.

V and J are TRBV5-1 and TRBJ1-4; no reliable D call. Trimming removed 0 bases from V and 6 bases from J, with 9 bases in between. There are 14 residues in the CDR3. Germline V CDR1 and CDR2: SGHRS, YFSETQ. The CDR3 region has the DNA TGCGCCAGCAGCTTGGCCTCCACGGATGAAAAACTGTTTTTT. Its protein is CASSLASTDEKLFF.

For the CDR3, the DNA is TGCGCCAGCAGCTTGATTTCTTTTTTGGCGGGGAGTCAAGGCACTGAAGCTTTCTTT. Amino acid sequence: CASSLISFLAGSQGTEAFF. The J gene is TRBJ1-1, the V gene TRBV5-1; the D is unclear. The germline gives CDR1 SGHRS, CDR2 YFSETQ. Trimming took 1 base from V and 4 from J, leaving 26 bases between them. The CDR3 length is 19 residues.

The chain is built from TRBV7-9 and TRBJ2-7; TRBD1 matches 7 bases. Germline assignment: CDR1 SEHNR and CDR2 FQNEAQ (reference sequence). The junction had 19 bases not matched to a gene; V was cut back by 5 bases and J by 6 bases. The CDR3 contains 17 residues. CDR3 nucleotide sequence: TGTGCCAGCAGCCCCCAGGGGGAGTCGACAGGAGTCGGCGAGCAGTACTTC. It codes for CASSPQGESTGVGEQYF.

The chain is built from TRBV10-2 and TRBJ2-2, with TRBD2 matching over 7 bases. The V gene's germline CDR1 is WSHSY and CDR2 SAAADI. J was trimmed by 3 bases and V by 8 bases; bases with no gene match: 3. CDR3 size: 13 residues. CDR3 amino acids: CASGRADTGELFF. CDR3 bases: TGCGCCAGCGGGAGGGCGGACACCGGGGAGCTGTTTTTT.

The gene calls are TRBV19 and TRBJ1-1, with 7 nucleotides matching TRBD1. The germline V gene has CDR1 LNHDA and CDR2 SQIVND (reference sequence). The ends lost 5 bases at V and 4 bases at J; junction bases unmatched: 4. This CDR3 is built from 13 residues. CDR3 in amino acids: CASSRQGVTEAFF. In DNA, the CDR3 is TGTGCCAGTAGTCGGCAGGGGGTCACTGAAGCTTTCTTT.

This clone appeared a few times. CDR3 in DNA: TGTGCCAGCAGCTTAACGGGACAAGCAACCAATGAGCAGTTCTTC. Encoded protein: CASSLTGQATNEQFF. This rearrangement joins TRBV7-3 to TRBJ2-1; D possibly corresponds to TRBD1 (6 bases). CDR3 length: 15 residues. The V and J ends lost 0 bases and 6 bases respectively, with 12 bases between them. Germline-derived CDR1 and CDR2 are SGHTA and FQGTGA.

The V call is TRBV4-2, the J call TRBJ1-4; 8 bases fit TRBD1. CDR3 length: 17 residues. V was pared by 2 bases and J by 5 bases, with 10 bases of the junction left unmatched. Germline V CDR1 and CDR2: LGHNA, YNFKEQ. CDR3 region: CASSQQSYRGKNEKLFF. CDR3 DNA: TGTGCCAGCAGCCAACAATCCTACAGGGGGAAGAATGAAAAACTGTTTTTT.